One sample yielded the 30 T cell receptor beta chains listed below, sequenced in a study of T cell repertoires in cytomegalovirus infection. The antigens these receptors bind are not known. TCRdb redid the calling of the reads with MiXCR, one entry per CDR3 protein. The sample has some 700,000 distinct CDR3 sequences, around 35% seen once. The material sequenced was cultured PBMCs, taken from culture after CMV antigen stimulation. The receptors derive from a human donor in good health (CMV status not recorded). Some clones in this sample may be carry-over from other donors' samples.

This rearrangement joins TRBV27 to TRBJ2-4; D gene uncertain. From germline, CDR1 is MNHEY and CDR2 SMNVEV (reference sequence). The CDR3 covers 13 residues. Trimming shortened V by 5 bases and J by 8 bases, and 13 bases separated the two germline ends. The CDR3 coding sequence is TGTGCCAGCAGTATGAGAAGGAAGGACATTCAGTACTTC. Protein sequence: CASSMRRKDIQYF.

This clonotype was counted between two and nine times. The chain carries TRBV2 and TRBJ1-1, with D perhaps matching TRBD1 (5 bases). CDR1 is SNHLY, CDR2 FYNNEI, per germline. The CDR3 spans 13 residues. Trimming removed 4 bases at V and 5 bases at J, with 11 bases between. Here the CDR3 reads CASSVGGQTEAFF. DNA of the CDR3: TGTGCCAGCAGTGTGGGGGGTCAGACTGAAGCTTTCTTT.

The chain combines TRBV6-1 with TRBJ2-1, with 7 bases matching TRBD2. The germline gives CDR1 MNHNS, CDR2 SASEGT. This CDR3 has 13 residues. J lost 7 bases, V lost 6 bases, and 6 bases had no gene match. CDR3 coding DNA: TGTGCCAGCAGATGGCGGGAGTCAAATGAGCAGTTCTTC. It is translated as CASRWRESNEQFF.

This clonotype has ten or more counts. The chain recombines TRBV7-2 with TRBJ2-1; 10 nucleotides agree with TRBD2. From germline, CDR1 is SGHTA and CDR2 FQGNSA. There are 14 residues in the CDR3. The ends lost 5 bases at V and 5 bases at J; junction bases unmatched: 3. Here the CDR3 reads CASSDTSGNNEQFF. The CDR3 DNA follows: TGTGCCAGCAGCGACACTAGCGGGAACAATGAGCAGTTCTTC.

With regard to this clonotype: A much larger clone differs by one base, so this may be a read error. V usage is TRBV12-3 or TRBV12-4 and J usage is TRBJ1-1; D uncertain. The CDR3 is 14 amino acids. V shed 2 bases and J shed 1 base, with 8 bases lying between them. This CDR3 reads CASSLLSWNTEAFF. CDR3 sequence (DNA): TGTGCCAGCAGTTTACTGTCCTGGAACACTGAAGCTTTCTTT.

This clonotype has just a few counts. The genes are TRBV12-3 or TRBV12-4 and TRBJ1-2, with a possible D match to TRBD1 (5 bases). The ends were cut back, 1 base at V and 8 bases at J, with 11 bases in the middle. CDR3 length: 13 amino acids. This CDR3 reads CASSLVGGMGYTF. The DNA of the CDR3 is TGTGCCAGCAGTTTAGTGGGGGGTATGGGCTACACCTTC.

This clonotype was seen many times. The rearrangement uses TRBV7-2 and TRBJ1-4; D is unresolved. Germline assignment: CDR1 SGHTA and CDR2 FQGNSA. Trimming shortened V by 2 bases and J by 3 bases, and 4 bases separated the two germline ends. CDR3 length equals 13 residues. As DNA, the CDR3 is TGTGCCAGCAGCTTAAGGGCTAATGAAAAACTGTTTTTT. As protein: CASSLRANEKLFF.

This clonotype showed up just a few times. The chain recombines TRBV12-3 or TRBV12-4 with TRBJ1-2; D not resolved. The CDR3 length is 11 residues. V was clipped by 4 bases and J by 5 bases, with 5 bases between them. The DNA for the CDR3 is TGTGCCAGCAGTTACACTTATGGCTACACCTTC. It yields the protein CASSYTYGYTF.

This chain uses TRBV27 with TRBJ1-2, with D possibly being TRBD1 (6 bases). The CDR3 extends over 14 amino acids. V lost 4 bases and J 6 bases, leaving 15 bases between the germline ends. CDR1 and CDR2 (germline): MNHEY, SMNVEV (reference sequence). The CDR3: CASSSLSGDDGYTF. The CDR3 DNA reads as TGTGCCAGCAGTTCCCTCTCAGGGGATGATGGCTACACCTTC.

This clonotype was observed many times. This chain connects TRBV7-2 to TRBJ2-3; D gene uncertain. The CDR3 runs to 15 residues. CDR1 SGHTA and CDR2 FQGNSA come from the germline V gene. Trimming shortened V by 3 bases and J by 2 bases, and 12 bases separated the two germline ends. The CDR3 DNA reads as TGTGCCAGCAGCTTGGTCAACGCGCTCACAGATACGCAGTATTTT. The encoded protein is CASSLVNALTDTQYF.

The chain is built from TRBV11-1 and TRBJ1-4; D not resolved. Germline CDR1 is SGHAT and CDR2 is FQDESV (reference sequence). The V gene lost 3 bases and the J gene lost 7 bases, with 6 bases spanning the gap. The CDR3 contains 12 residues. The DNA of the CDR3 is TGTGCCAGCAGCTTTGGTCCTGAAAAACTGTTTTTT. It yields the protein CASSFGPEKLFF.

This chain connects TRBV11-2 to TRBJ2-3, with D perhaps TRBD1 or TRBD2 (5 bases each). Germline V lookup: CDR1 SGHAT, CDR2 FQNNGV. The V end was cut by 7 bases, the J end by 1 base, with 15 bases between. The CDR3 contains 15 residues. The CDR3 DNA sequence: TGTGCCAGCACCCGAGAGGGGTGGGGCACAGATACGCAGTATTTT. This gives the protein CASTREGWGTDTQYF.

This clonotype was found a few times. This chain links TRBV24-1 with TRBJ2-7, with 11 bases lining up with TRBD2. V gave up 8 bases and J gave up 3 bases; unmatched junction bases: 5. This CDR3 region has 14 residues. Germline V gene lookup returns CDR1 KGHDR and CDR2 SFDVKD. The DNA for the CDR3 is TGTGCCACCACCTCCGGGACTAGCGGCTACGAGCAGTACTTC. It specifies CATTSGTSGYEQYF.

The gene calls are TRBV20-1 and TRBJ1-3, with TRBD1 matching over 7 bases. The CDR3 length is 15 residues. Germline loops: CDR1 DFQATT, CDR2 SNEGSKA (reference sequence). The V segment lost 1 base and the J segment 2 bases; nucleotides outside the gene matches: 5. The CDR3 DNA reads TGCAGTGCTAGAGTCCTAGGGGGCACTGGAAACACCATATATTTT. Its translation is CSARVLGGTGNTIYF.

This clonotype was detected a few times. V usage is TRBV20-1 and J usage is TRBJ2-7, with 7 bases fitting TRBD1. Germline V gene sequence: CDR1 DFQATT, CDR2 SNEGSKA (reference sequence). This CDR3 comprises 14 residues. V was pared by 1 base and J by 3 bases, with 6 bases of the junction left unmatched. The CDR3 nucleotides read TGCAGTGCTAGAGTTGGGACAGCTTTCTACGAGCAGTACTTC. This codes for CSARVGTAFYEQYF.

The chain couples TRBV4-3 to TRBJ2-7; 8 bases agree with TRBD1. V was pared by 5 bases and J by 1 base, with 7 bases of the junction left unmatched. CDR3 length: 15 amino acids. Per the germline V gene, CDR1 is LGHNA and CDR2 is YSLEER. The CDR3 nucleotides are TGCGCCAGCAGCTGGAACAGGGGGAATTCCTACGAGCAGTACTTC. Its protein product is CASSWNRGNSYEQYF.

The J gene is TRBJ2-1, the V gene TRBV6-2 or TRBV6-3; D may be TRBD1 or TRBD2 (5 bases each). The CDR3 has 11 residues. The germline gives CDR1 MNHEY, CDR2 SVGEGT. Trimming removed 2 bases at V and 10 bases at J, with 6 bases between. The CDR3 protein is CASSYGTEQFF. CDR3 bases: TGTGCCAGCAGTTACGGGACGGAGCAGTTCTTC.

The CDR3 protein is CASSEDPGMKTQYF. As DNA, the CDR3 is TGTGCCAGCAGTGAAGACCCGGGGATGAAGACCCAGTACTTC. The rearrangement links TRBV6-1 to TRBJ2-5; a possible D gene is TRBD2 (5 bases). The germline gives CDR1 MNHNS, CDR2 SASEGT. Trimming stripped 1 base from V and 6 bases from J, with 12 bases between. The CDR3 spans 14 residues.

This clonotype was observed a few times. This chain links TRBV7-8 with TRBJ2-7; 7 bases align to TRBD1. V dropped 6 bases and J dropped 2; count of bases not matched to a gene: 7. The CDR3 loop spans 14 amino acids. CDR1 is SGHVS and CDR2 is FQNEAQ in the germline V gene. CDR3 amino acids: CASRQQGYPYEQYF. Here the CDR3 DNA reads TGTGCCAGCAGGCAACAGGGGTACCCCTACGAGCAGTACTTC.

This clonotype showed up many times. The chain recombines TRBV5-4 with TRBJ2-7; D gene unclear. This CDR3 has 13 residues. CDR1 and CDR2 from the germline V gene are SGHNT and YYREEE (reference sequence). V was pared by 7 bases and J by 6 bases, with 17 bases between. The CDR3 bases are TGTGCCAGCCGGAGAGTAGCAGGCGGCGAGCAGTACTTC. It specifies CASRRVAGGEQYF.

This clonotype was seen a handful of times. The genes are TRBV7-8 and TRBJ2-3, with 10 bases that match TRBD2. The ends lost 6 bases at V and 0 bases at J; junction bases unmatched: 3. Germline V CDR1 and CDR2: SGHVS, FQNEAQ. The CDR3 extends over 15 amino acids. In DNA, the CDR3 is TGTGCCAGCAGTTATAGCGGGGGGAGCACAGATACGCAGTATTTT. It yields the protein CASSYSGGSTDTQYF.

This clonotype was recorded many times. The chain joins TRBV7-2 to TRBJ2-5; TRBD2 aligns across 11 bases. This CDR3 spans 16 amino acids. V lost 0 bases, J lost 1 base, and 1 base stayed unmatched. Germline values: CDR1 SGHTA, CDR2 FQGNSA. DNA of the CDR3: TGTGCCAGCAGCTTAGCGGGGACTAGCGGCCAAGAGACCCAGTACTTC. It codes for CASSLAGTSGQETQYF.

Many counts were recorded for this clonotype. The chain joins TRBV7-2 to TRBJ2-3; D uncertain. CDR3 size: 12 residues. Germline V gene lookup returns CDR1 SGHTA and CDR2 FQGNSA. V was pared by 6 bases and J by 0 bases, with 4 bases between. The CDR3 nucleotides are TGTGCCAGCAGACAGAGCACAGATACGCAGTATTTT. Its translation: CASRQSTDTQYF. The entire variable domain, with the rest obtained from reference TRBV7-2 and TRBJ2-3, is as follows: GAGVSQSPSNKVTEKGKDVELRCDPISGHTALYWYRQSLGQGLEFLIYFQGNSAPDKSGLPSDRFSAERTGGSVSTLTIQRTQQEDSAVYLCASRQSTDTQYFGPGTRLTVL.

This clonotype was seen more than once but under ten times. V and J are TRBV25-1 and TRBJ1-4; D unresolved. In germline, CDR1 is MGHDK, CDR2 SYGVNS. Trimming left V 2 bases short and J 4 bases short, with 11 bases between. There are 15 residues in the CDR3. CDR3 in amino acids: CASSEEPGHNEKLFF. Written as DNA, the CDR3 is TGTGCCAGCAGTGAAGAACCCGGCCATAATGAAAAACTGTTTTTT.

V gene TRBV15 combines with J gene TRBJ2-6, with D tentatively TRBD2 (5 bases). Trimming took off 0 bases at V and 1 base at J, with 7 bases between the two ends. This CDR3 has 16 amino acids. Germline lookup yields CDR1 LNHNV and CDR2 YYDKDF (reference sequence). CDR3 protein: CATSRDRRSGANVLTF. The CDR3 region has the DNA TGTGCCACCAGCAGAGATCGGAGGTCTGGGGCCAACGTCCTGACTTTC.

The chain couples TRBV7-8 to TRBJ1-2; D not resolved. Trimming left V 1 base short and J 4 bases short, with 10 bases between. The length of the CDR3 is 14 residues. Germline-derived CDR1 and CDR2 are SGHVS and FQNEAQ. The CDR3 DNA reads as TGTGCCAGCAGCTTAGAAATGGTCTCCTATGGCTACACCTTC. The encoded protein is CASSLEMVSYGYTF.

This chain connects TRBV18 to TRBJ1-1; 9 bases are shared with TRBD1. Unmatched junction bases numbered 3, after V lost 3 bases and J lost 4 bases. The CDR3 is 14 amino acids. CDR1 and CDR2 from the germline V gene are KGHSH and LQKENI. CDR3 coding DNA: TGTGCCAGCTCACCTGGACAGGGGAGCACTGAAGCTTTCTTT. The encoded protein is CASSPGQGSTEAFF.

The chain carries TRBV6-6 and TRBJ1-6, with D unresolved. Germline CDR1 MNHNY, CDR2 SVGAGI (reference sequence). V was pared by 0 bases and J by 7 bases, with 7 bases between. The CDR3 loop spans 14 amino acids. CDR3 in amino acids: CASSYSKGNSPLHF. CDR3 sequence (DNA): TGTGCCAGCAGTTACTCGAAAGGCAATTCACCCCTCCACTTT.

The table lists this clonotype with a few counts. CDR3 region: CASSRDSRGNYGYTF. CDR3 DNA sequence: TGTGCCAGCAGTAGGGACTCCAGGGGCAACTATGGCTACACCTTC. This chain joins TRBV6-6 and TRBJ1-2; TRBD1 might be the D (6 bases). In germline, CDR1 is MNHNY, CDR2 SVGAGI (reference sequence). The CDR3 totals 15 residues. V shed 5 bases and J shed 2 bases, with 15 bases lying between them.

The chain carries TRBV4-3 and TRBJ1-1, with D tentatively TRBD1 (5 bases). The CDR3 is 15 amino acids. V lost 0 bases and J 1 base, leaving 9 bases between the germline ends. CDR1 is LGHNA and CDR2 is YSLEER in the germline V gene. Here the CDR3 DNA reads TGCGCCAGCAGCCAAGATCGGGACTGGAACACTGAAGCTTTCTTT. It translates to CASSQDRDWNTEAFF.